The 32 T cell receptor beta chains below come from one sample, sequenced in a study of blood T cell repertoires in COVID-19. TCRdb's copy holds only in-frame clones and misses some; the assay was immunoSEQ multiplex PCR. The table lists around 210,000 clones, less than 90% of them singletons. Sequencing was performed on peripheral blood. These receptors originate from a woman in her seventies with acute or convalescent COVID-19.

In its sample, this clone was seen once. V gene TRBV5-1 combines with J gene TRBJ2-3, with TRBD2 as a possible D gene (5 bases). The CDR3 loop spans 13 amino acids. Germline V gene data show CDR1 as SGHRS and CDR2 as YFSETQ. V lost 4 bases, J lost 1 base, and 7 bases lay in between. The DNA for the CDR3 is TGCGCCAGCAGCGGGAGCCGCACAGATACGCAGTATTTT. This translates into CASSGSRTDTQYF.

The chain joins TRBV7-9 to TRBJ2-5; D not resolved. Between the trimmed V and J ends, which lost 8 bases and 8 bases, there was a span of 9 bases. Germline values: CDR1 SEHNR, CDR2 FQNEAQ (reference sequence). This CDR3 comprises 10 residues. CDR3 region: CASALTTQYF. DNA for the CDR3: TGTGCCAGCGCCCTGACAACCCAGTACTTC.

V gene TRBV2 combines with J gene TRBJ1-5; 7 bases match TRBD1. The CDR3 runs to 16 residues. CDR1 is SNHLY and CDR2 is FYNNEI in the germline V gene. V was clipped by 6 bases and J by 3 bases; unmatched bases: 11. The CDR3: CASRSDREGPNQPQHF. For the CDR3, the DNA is TGTGCCAGCAGGAGCGACAGGGAAGGCCCCAATCAGCCCCAGCATTTT.

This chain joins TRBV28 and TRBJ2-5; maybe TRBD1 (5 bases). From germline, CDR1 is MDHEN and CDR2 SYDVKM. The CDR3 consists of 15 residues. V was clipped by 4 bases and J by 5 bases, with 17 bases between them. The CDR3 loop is CASSSTAKGSETQYF. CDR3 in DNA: TGTGCCAGCAGTTCCACGGCCAAGGGGTCGGAGACCCAGTACTTC.

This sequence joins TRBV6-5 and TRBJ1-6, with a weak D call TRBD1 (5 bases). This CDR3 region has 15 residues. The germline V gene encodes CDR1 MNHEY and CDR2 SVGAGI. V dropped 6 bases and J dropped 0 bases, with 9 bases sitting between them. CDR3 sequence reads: CASRTDRSYNSPLHF. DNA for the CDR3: TGTGCCAGCAGGACAGATCGCTCCTATAATTCACCCCTCCACTTT.

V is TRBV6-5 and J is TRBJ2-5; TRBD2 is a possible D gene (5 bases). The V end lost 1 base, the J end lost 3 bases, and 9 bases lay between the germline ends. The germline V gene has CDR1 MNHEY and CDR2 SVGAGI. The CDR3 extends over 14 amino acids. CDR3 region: CASSYLRVKETQYF. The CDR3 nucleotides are TGTGCCAGCAGTTACTTGCGGGTAAAAGAGACCCAGTACTTC.

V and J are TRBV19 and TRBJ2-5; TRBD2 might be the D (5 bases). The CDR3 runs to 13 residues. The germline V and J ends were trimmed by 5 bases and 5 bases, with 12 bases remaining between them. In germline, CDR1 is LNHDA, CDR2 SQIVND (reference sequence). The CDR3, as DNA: TGTGCCAGTAGTCTAGCACGCGCGGAGACCCAGTACTTC. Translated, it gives CASSLARAETQYF. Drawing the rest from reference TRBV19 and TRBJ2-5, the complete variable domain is DGGITQSPKYLFRKEGQNVTLSCEQNLNHDAMYWYRQDPGQGLRLIYYSQIVNDFQKGDIAEGYSVSREKKESFPLTVTSAQKNPTAFYLCASSLARAETQYFGPGTRLLVL.

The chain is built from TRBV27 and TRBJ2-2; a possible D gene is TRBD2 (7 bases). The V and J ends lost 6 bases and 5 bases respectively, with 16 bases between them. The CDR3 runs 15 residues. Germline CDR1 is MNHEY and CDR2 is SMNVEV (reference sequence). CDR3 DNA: TGTGCCAGCAGGGTAGGGACTACAGGGACCGGGGAGCTGTTTTTT. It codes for CASRVGTTGTGELFF.

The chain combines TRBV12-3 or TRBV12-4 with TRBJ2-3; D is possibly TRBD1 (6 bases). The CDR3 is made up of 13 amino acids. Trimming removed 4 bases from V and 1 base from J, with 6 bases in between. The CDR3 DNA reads TGTGCCAGCAGTTGGACAGGCACAGATACGCAGTATTTT. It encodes CASSWTGTDTQYF.

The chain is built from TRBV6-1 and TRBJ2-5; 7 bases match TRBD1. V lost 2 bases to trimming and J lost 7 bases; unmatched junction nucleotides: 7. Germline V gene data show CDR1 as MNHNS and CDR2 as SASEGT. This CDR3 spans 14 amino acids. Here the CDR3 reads CASSESGGRGTQYF. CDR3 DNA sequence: TGTGCCAGCAGTGAATCAGGGGGTCGAGGGACCCAGTACTTC.

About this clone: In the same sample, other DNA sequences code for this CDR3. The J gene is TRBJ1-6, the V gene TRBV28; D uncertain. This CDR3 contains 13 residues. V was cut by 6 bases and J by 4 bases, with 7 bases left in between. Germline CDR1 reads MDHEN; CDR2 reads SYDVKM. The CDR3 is CASSLRYNSPLHF. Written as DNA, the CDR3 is TGTGCCAGCAGCCTCCGGTATAATTCACCCCTCCACTTT. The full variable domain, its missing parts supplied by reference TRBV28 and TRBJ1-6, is DVKVTQSSRYLVKRTGEKVFLECVQDMDHENMFWYRQDPGLGLRLIYFSYDVKMKEKGDIPEGYSVSREKKERFSLILESASTNQTSMYLCASSLRYNSPLHFGNGTRLTVT.

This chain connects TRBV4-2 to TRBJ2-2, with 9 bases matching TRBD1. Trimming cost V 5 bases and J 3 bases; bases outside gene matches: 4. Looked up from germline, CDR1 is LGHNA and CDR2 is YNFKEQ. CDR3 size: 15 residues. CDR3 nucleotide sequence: TGTGCCAGCAGCGCCCGGGACAGGGACACCGGGGAGCTGTTTTTT. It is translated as CASSARDRDTGELFF.

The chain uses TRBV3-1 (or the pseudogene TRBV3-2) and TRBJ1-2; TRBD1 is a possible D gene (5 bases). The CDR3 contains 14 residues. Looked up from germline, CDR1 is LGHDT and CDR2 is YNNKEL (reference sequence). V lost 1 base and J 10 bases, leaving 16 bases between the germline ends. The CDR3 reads CASSQGANRPIYTF. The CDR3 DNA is TGTGCCAGCAGCCAAGGGGCGAACAGGCCAATCTACACCTTC.

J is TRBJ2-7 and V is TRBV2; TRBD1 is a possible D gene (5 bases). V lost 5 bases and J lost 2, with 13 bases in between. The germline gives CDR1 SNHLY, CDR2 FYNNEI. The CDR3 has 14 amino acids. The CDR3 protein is CASSNDVTAYEQYF. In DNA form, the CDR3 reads TGTGCCAGCAGTAATGATGTGACAGCCTACGAGCAGTACTTC.

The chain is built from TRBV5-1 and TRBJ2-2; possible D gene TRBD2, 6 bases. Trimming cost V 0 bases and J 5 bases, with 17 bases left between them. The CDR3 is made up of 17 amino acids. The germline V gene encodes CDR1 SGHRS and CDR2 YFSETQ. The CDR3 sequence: CASSLGASEYLTGELFF. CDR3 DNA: TGCGCCAGCAGCTTGGGGGCTAGCGAATACCTAACCGGGGAGCTGTTTTTT.

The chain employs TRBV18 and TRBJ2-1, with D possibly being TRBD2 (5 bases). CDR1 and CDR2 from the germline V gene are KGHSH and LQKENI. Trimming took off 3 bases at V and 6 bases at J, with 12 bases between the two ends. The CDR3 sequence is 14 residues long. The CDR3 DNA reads TGTGCCAGCTCACCTTCCCGGGAATTCAATGAGCAGTTCTTC. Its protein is CASSPSREFNEQFF.

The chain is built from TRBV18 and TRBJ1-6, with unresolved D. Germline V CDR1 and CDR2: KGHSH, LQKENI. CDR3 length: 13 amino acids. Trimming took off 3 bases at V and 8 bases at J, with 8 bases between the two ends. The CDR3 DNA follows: TGTGCCAGCTCACCGAGAGAGGATTCACCCCTCCACTTT. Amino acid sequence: CASSPREDSPLHF.

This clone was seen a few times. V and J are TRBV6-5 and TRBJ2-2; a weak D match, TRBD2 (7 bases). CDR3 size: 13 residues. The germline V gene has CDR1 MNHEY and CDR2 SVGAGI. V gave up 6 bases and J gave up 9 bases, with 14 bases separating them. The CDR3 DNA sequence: TGTGCCAGCAGACTAGGGGGGGCTCGGGAGCTGTTTTTT. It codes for CASRLGGARELFF.

Here the CDR3 DNA reads TGTGCCAGCAGCGGGCTAGCGGGAGATGAGCAGTTCTTC. Residues: CASSGLAGDEQFF. V is TRBV11-2 and J is TRBJ2-1; TRBD2 agrees at 10 bases. V was pared by 5 bases and J by 8 bases, with 3 bases of the junction left unmatched. CDR3 length: 13 amino acids. The V gene's germline CDR1 is SGHAT and CDR2 FQNNGV.

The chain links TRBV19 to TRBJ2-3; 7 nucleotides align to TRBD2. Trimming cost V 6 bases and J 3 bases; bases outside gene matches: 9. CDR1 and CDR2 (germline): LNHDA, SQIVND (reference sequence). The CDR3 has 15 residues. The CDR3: CASSPFEGGTDTQYF. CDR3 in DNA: TGTGCCAGTAGCCCTTTTGAGGGAGGGACAGATACGCAGTATTTT.

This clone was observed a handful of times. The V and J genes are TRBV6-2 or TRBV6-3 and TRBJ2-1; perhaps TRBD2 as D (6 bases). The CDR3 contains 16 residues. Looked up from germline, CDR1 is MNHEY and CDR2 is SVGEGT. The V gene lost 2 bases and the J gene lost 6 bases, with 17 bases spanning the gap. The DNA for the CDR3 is TGTGCCAGCAGTTACGGTCTAGCGAGCGCCGGCAATGAGCAGTTCTTC. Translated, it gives CASSYGLASAGNEQFF.

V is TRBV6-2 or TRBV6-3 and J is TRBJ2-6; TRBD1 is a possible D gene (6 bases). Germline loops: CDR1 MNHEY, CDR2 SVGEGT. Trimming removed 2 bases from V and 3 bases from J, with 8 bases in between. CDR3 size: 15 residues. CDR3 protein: CASSYGRGGANVLTF. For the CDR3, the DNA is TGTGCCAGCAGTTACGGCAGGGGTGGGGCCAACGTCCTGACTTTC.

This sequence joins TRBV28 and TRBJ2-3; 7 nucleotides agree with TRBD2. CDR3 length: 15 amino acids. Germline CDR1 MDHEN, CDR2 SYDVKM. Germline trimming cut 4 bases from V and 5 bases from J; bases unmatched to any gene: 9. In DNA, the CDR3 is TGTGCCAGCAGTTCCCCAGCGGGACTGAGAGATACGCAGTATTTT. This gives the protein CASSSPAGLRDTQYF.

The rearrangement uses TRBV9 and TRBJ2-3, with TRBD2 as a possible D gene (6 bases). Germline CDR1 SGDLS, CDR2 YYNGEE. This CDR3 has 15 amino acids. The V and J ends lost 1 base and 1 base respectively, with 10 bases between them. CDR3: CASSVPSAGTDTQYF. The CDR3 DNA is TGTGCCAGCAGCGTACCTAGCGCTGGCACAGATACGCAGTATTTT.

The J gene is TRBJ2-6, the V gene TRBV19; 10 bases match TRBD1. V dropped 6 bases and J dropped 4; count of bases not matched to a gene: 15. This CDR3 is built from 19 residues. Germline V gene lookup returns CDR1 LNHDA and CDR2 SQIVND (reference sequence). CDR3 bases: TGTGCCAGTAGCCCTGGGGCGGGACAGGGGTCACAAGGGGCCAACGTCCTGACTTTC. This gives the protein CASSPGAGQGSQGANVLTF.

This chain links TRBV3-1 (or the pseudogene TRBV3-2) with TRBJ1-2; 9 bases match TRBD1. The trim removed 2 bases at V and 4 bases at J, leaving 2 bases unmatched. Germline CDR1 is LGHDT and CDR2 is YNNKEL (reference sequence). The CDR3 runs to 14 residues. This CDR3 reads CASSQTGGGYGYTF. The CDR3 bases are TGTGCCAGCAGCCAAACAGGGGGCGGCTATGGCTACACCTTC.

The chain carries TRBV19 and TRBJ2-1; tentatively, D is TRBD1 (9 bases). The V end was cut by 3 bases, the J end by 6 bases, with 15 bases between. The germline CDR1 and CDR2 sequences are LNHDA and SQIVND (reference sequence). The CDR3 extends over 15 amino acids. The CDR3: CASSILAGQGNEQFF. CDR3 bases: TGTGCCAGTAGTATCTTAGCGGGACAGGGCAATGAGCAGTTCTTC.

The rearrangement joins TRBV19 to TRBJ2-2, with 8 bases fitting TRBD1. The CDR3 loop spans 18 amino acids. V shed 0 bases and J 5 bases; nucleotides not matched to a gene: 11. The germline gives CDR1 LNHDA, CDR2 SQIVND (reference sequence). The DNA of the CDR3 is TGTGCCAGTAGTATAGAGGGGACCCGGACAGGGCGTACCGGGGAGCTGTTTTTT. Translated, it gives CASSIEGTRTGRTGELFF.

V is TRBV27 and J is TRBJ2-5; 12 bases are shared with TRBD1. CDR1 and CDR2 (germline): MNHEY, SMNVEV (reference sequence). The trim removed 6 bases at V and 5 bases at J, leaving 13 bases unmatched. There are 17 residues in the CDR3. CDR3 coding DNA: TGTGCCAGCAGGTATCGGGCGGGACAGGGGGCGGAGGAGACCCAGTACTTC. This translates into CASRYRAGQGAEETQYF.

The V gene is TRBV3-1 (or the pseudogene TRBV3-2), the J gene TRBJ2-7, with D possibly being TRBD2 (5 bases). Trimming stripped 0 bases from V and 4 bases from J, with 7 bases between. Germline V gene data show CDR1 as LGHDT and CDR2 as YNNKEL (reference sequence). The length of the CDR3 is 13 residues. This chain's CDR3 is CASSQDGGYEQYF. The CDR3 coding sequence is TGTGCCAGCAGCCAAGATGGAGGATACGAGCAGTACTTC.

The CDR3 nucleotides read TGCGCCAGCAGCCCCGGGGGGGGAGGTCTCTCTGGGGCCAACGTCCTGACTTTC. It specifies CASSPGGGGLSGANVLTF. The rearrangement uses TRBV5-1 and TRBJ2-6; 8 positions agree with TRBD2. Germline CDR1 reads SGHRS; CDR2 reads YFSETQ. Germline trimming cut 4 bases from V and 0 bases from J; bases unmatched to any gene: 9. This CDR3 is built from 18 residues.

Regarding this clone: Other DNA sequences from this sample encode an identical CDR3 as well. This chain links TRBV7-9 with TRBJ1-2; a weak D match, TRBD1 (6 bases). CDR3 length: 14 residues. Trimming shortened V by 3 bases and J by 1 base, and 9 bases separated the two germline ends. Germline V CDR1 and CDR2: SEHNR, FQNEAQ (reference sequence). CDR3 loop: CASSFRGGNYGYTF. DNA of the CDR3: TGTGCCAGCAGCTTCAGGGGTGGTAACTATGGCTACACCTTC.